The text below deals with one TCR beta chain. Original processing methods: Amplifying reference gene primers gave estimates of nucleated cell counts. Measured with immunoSEQ multiplex PCR; TCRdb has only the in-frame clones, and not every one. That table is the source of V, J and clone size, and D and trimming were worked out from the DNA. The sample holds more than 85,000 clones, around 90% seen once. V shed 1 base and J 5 bases; nucleotides not matched to a gene: 29. CDR3 length: 23 amino acids. Looked up from germline, CDR1 is SGHRS and CDR2 is YFSETQ. This record comes from a study of blood T cell repertoires in COVID-19. On the study more broadly: Samples representing acute and convalescent COVID-19 were sourced from the United States, Italy and Spain. PBMCs, B-cell-depleted T cells, or T cells were the source of the cDNA or gDNA that made up the material.

This chain connects TRBV5-1 to TRBJ2-3; 9 bases match TRBD1. Sequencing was performed on peripheral blood. This TCR derives from a man between 45 and 60 years old with active COVID-19. The CDR3 sequence: CASSLPQTRGTDRGVLSKDTQYF. The CDR3 coding sequence is TGCGCCAGCAGCTTGCCACAAACCAGGGGGACGGACAGGGGCGTATTGTCTAAAGATACGCAGTATTTT.